The 4 T cell receptor beta chains below were found in one sample sequenced in a study of cytomegalovirus exposure and HLA in healthy donors. This PCR relied on a set of 60 Vbeta primers and 13 Jbeta primers. Only in-frame clones appear in the TCRdb table, and some are missing; sequencing was by immunoSEQ multiplex PCR. The sample consists of more than 100,000 clones, just over 65% of them appearing once. Source material: PBMCs. These receptors were obtained from a man aged 18 to 30 in good health and CMV-seronegative.

This clone appeared once. This chain's CDR3 is CASSLATALVGGYTF. The CDR3 DNA reads as TGTGCCAGCAGCTTAGCCACAGCCTTGGTGGGTGGCTACACCTTC. The chain combines TRBV7-2 with TRBJ1-2, with D hard to call. Trimming shortened V by 0 bases and J by 7 bases, and 15 bases separated the two germline ends. CDR3 length: 15 residues. Looked up from germline, CDR1 is SGHTA and CDR2 is FQGNSA.

The rearrangement joins TRBV19 to TRBJ2-1, with D unresolved. This CDR3 has 11 amino acids. V lost 7 bases and J 4 bases, leaving 5 bases between the germline ends. The V gene's germline CDR1 is LNHDA and CDR2 SQIVND (reference sequence). The CDR3 protein is CASKEYNEQFF. The DNA for the CDR3 is TGTGCCAGTAAGGAGTACAATGAGCAGTTCTTC.

This chain connects TRBV10-3 to TRBJ2-5, with 7 bases lining up with TRBD1. The DNA matches TRBJ2-7 better at its end, which makes the J call doubtful. The germline gives CDR1 ENHRY, CDR2 SYGVKD. The CDR3 has 14 residues. In DNA, the CDR3 is TGTGCCATCAGTGAGGGTCCAGGGGGTACCGAGCAGTACTTC. Protein sequence: CAISEGPGGTEQYF.

V and J are TRBV28 and TRBJ1-2, with no clear D. The CDR3 is made up of 15 amino acids. Germline CDR1 MDHEN, CDR2 SYDVKM. Trimming pared 5 bases from V and 3 bases from J, leaving 16 bases between. This CDR3 is CASSTPRGRDYGYTF. CDR3 in DNA: TGTGCCAGCAGTACCCCTCGGGGTAGGGACTATGGCTACACCTTC.